A single sample gave rise to the 14 T cell receptor beta chains below, sequenced in a study of cytomegalovirus exposure and HLA in healthy donors (TCRdb year 2017). The library was prepared using the immunoSEQ multiplex PCR assay. For the multiplex PCR, a mixture combining 60 forward primers for TCR Vbeta segments and 13 reverse primers for TCR Jbeta segments was used. In TCRdb, the immuneACCESS table is reduced to in-frame sequences with V and J assigned. These tables do not hold every clone; where another copy was compared, an unresolved V gene accounts for under half, and the others remain unexplained. The sample table holds fewer than 110,000 clones, of which around 82% were seen once. The ten largest clones capture 10% of the sample. Sequenced sample: PBMCs. The source of these receptors is a woman aged 18-29 years in good health and CMV-seropositive.

This rearrangement joins TRBV7-2 to TRBJ1-5; a weak D match, TRBD1 (5 bases). The germline V and J ends were trimmed by 4 bases and 3 bases, with 16 bases remaining between them. From germline, CDR1 is SGHTA and CDR2 FQGNSA. The CDR3 extends over 16 amino acids. CDR3 amino acids: CASSSRGEGLNQPQHF. The CDR3 region has the DNA TGTGCCAGCAGCTCCCGAGGGGAGGGCCTCAATCAGCCCCAGCATTTT.

This clone occurred once. The V and J genes are TRBV6-1 and TRBJ1-2, with 8 bases lining up with TRBD1. CDR1 is MNHNS and CDR2 is SASEGT in the germline V gene. The CDR3 is made up of 15 amino acids. V dropped 0 bases and J dropped 4; count of bases not matched to a gene: 4. The DNA of the CDR3 is TGTGCCAGCAGTGAAGCCCAGGGGGCCCGCTATGGCTACACCTTC. This encodes CASSEAQGARYGYTF.

The genes are TRBV7-9 and TRBJ2-1; 8 bases match TRBD2. The V gene's germline CDR1 is SEHNR and CDR2 FQNEAQ (reference sequence). The CDR3 covers 16 residues. V lost 4 bases and J lost 4; bases outside the gene matches: 9. CDR3 protein: CASSSPGGGKYNEQFF. The CDR3 region has the DNA TGTGCCAGCAGCTCCCCCGGCGGGGGGAAGTACAATGAGCAGTTCTTC.

The chain has TRBV9 and TRBJ2-2, with D possibly matching TRBD2 (5 bases). This CDR3 is built from 13 residues. The V gene's germline CDR1 is SGDLS and CDR2 YYNGEE. V lost 5 bases, J lost 4 bases, and 9 bases lay in between. CDR3 DNA: TGTGCCAGCAGTGCGGAGGTCACCGGGGAGCTGTTTTTT. As protein: CASSAEVTGELFF.

V is TRBV6-4 and J is TRBJ2-1; 8 bases line up with TRBD2. The V and J ends lost 6 bases and 7 bases, in that order; junction bases with no gene match: 11. This CDR3 contains 15 residues. Germline CDR1 is MRHNA and CDR2 is SNTAGT. CDR3 in amino acids: CASSVPSGSSNEQFF. In DNA, the CDR3 is TGTGCCAGCAGCGTACCCAGCGGGAGTTCGAATGAGCAGTTCTTC.

The CDR3 region has the DNA TGTGCCATCCTGGAGGGGAACACCGGGGAGCTGTTTTTT. Translated, it gives CAILEGNTGELFF. The chain combines TRBV2 with TRBJ2-2; weak D call: TRBD2 (6 bases). Trimming pared 10 bases from V and 1 base from J, leaving 10 bases between. This CDR3 spans 13 amino acids. Germline CDR1 and CDR2: SNHLY and FYNNEI.

V usage is TRBV6-1 and J usage is TRBJ2-7; 11 bases fit TRBD2. The junction had 6 bases not matched to a gene; V was cut back by 2 bases and J by 3 bases. The germline CDR1 and CDR2 sequences are MNHNS and SASEGT. The CDR3 spans 16 residues. CDR3 sequence (DNA): TGTGCCAGCAGTGAAAGAGGGACTAGCGGAATCTACGAGCAGTACTTC. Protein: CASSERGTSGIYEQYF.

The V gene is TRBV7-2, the J gene TRBJ2-2; 8 bases line up with TRBD1. The CDR3 has 15 residues. Germline-derived CDR1 and CDR2 are SGHTA and FQGNSA. V lost 4 bases and J lost 7; bases outside the gene matches: 8. This CDR3 is CASSSRTGSGGELFF. The DNA of the CDR3 is TGTGCCAGCAGCTCCCGGACAGGGTCCGGCGGGGAGCTGTTTTTT. Based on the CDR3 plus reference TRBV7-2 and TRBJ2-2, the full variable domain is GAGVSQSPSNKVTEKGKDVELRCDPISGHTALYWYRQSLGQGLEFLIYFQGNSAPDKSGLPSDRFSAERTGGSVSTLTIQRTQQEDSAVYLCASSSRTGSGGELFFGEGSRLTVL.

The V gene is TRBV2, the J gene TRBJ1-4, with a possible D match to TRBD1 (5 bases). In germline, CDR1 is SNHLY, CDR2 FYNNEI. The length of the CDR3 is 14 residues. The germline V and J ends were trimmed by 10 bases and 4 bases, with 16 bases remaining between them. The CDR3 spells CATRRQNLNEKLFF. CDR3 nucleotides: TGTGCCACACGGAGACAGAACCTTAATGAAAAACTGTTTTTT.

V usage is TRBV28 and J usage is TRBJ2-7; 7 bases agree with TRBD2. The germline CDR1 and CDR2 sequences are MDHEN and SYDVKM. Germline trimming cut 6 bases from V and 4 bases from J; bases unmatched to any gene: 9. This CDR3 comprises 14 residues. The CDR3 sequence: CASSPGLGPYEQYF. In nucleotides, the CDR3 is TGTGCCAGCAGCCCTGGACTAGGGCCTTACGAGCAGTACTTC.

This chain uses TRBV28 with TRBJ2-7, with a possible D match to TRBD1 (5 bases). Germline V gene data show CDR1 as MDHEN and CDR2 as SYDVKM. Trimming left V 4 bases short and J 3 bases short, with 16 bases between. The CDR3 consists of 15 residues. This CDR3 is CASSSSQGFIYEQYF. The CDR3 DNA reads as TGTGCCAGCAGTTCATCCCAGGGTTTCATCTACGAGCAGTACTTC.

This chain uses TRBV7-9 with TRBJ1-2; D gene ambiguous. Trimming shortened V by 3 bases and J by 5 bases, and 19 bases separated the two germline ends. Germline CDR1 SEHNR, CDR2 FQNEAQ (reference sequence). This CDR3 spans 16 amino acids. The CDR3 spells CASSFLYREREYGYTF. The CDR3 DNA reads as TGTGCCAGCAGCTTTTTGTACCGGGAGAGGGAGTATGGCTACACCTTC.

The V call is TRBV30, the J call TRBJ1-1; D gene ambiguous. This CDR3 has 10 amino acids. Germline V gives CDR1 GTSNPN, CDR2 SVGIG (reference sequence). V lost 4 bases and J lost 7, with 7 bases in between. The CDR3: CAWKESEAFF. For the CDR3, the DNA is TGTGCCTGGAAGGAGAGTGAAGCTTTCTTT.

This clone turned up a few times. J is TRBJ2-1 and V is TRBV9, with D unclear. V was shortened by 0 bases and J by 4 bases, with 5 bases between the two germline ends. The CDR3 runs 13 residues. Germline lookup yields CDR1 SGDLS and CDR2 YYNGEE. Here the CDR3 reads CASSVAVYNEQFF. The CDR3 region has the DNA TGTGCCAGCAGCGTAGCCGTTTACAATGAGCAGTTCTTC.